These 9 T cell receptor beta chains were all obtained from the same sample, sequenced in a study of cytomegalovirus exposure and HLA in healthy donors. PCR amplification relied on 60 Vbeta primers (plus 13 Jbeta primers). Generated by immunoSEQ multiplex PCR, the TCRdb table keeps only in-frame clones and is missing some. The sample contains some 180,000 clones, roughly 87% of which appear only once. Sequencing was performed on PBMCs. These TCRs come from a girl in the first two years of life in good health and CMV-seronegative.

As DNA, the CDR3 is TGTGCCAGCAGCTTAGAGCGGGGGGGAGAAGAGACCCAGTACTTC. It specifies CASSLERGGEETQYF. The chain carries TRBV7-6 and TRBJ2-5, with 10 bases matching TRBD2. Per the germline V gene, CDR1 is SGHVS and CDR2 is FNYEAQ. J gave up 3 bases and V 1 base, and 2 bases lay outside the gene matches. This CDR3 is 15 amino acids long.

The V gene is TRBV27, the J gene TRBJ2-1, with TRBD2 matching over 7 bases. CDR1 and CDR2 from the germline V gene are MNHEY and SMNVEV (reference sequence). This CDR3 is 17 amino acids long. Trimming cost V 3 bases and J 2 bases; bases outside gene matches: 10. CDR3 DNA sequence: TGTGCCAGCAGTTTGGGCCCCGGGGGGTTAACCTACAATGAGCAGTTCTTC. This encodes CASSLGPGGLTYNEQFF.

The chain recombines TRBV7-8 with TRBJ1-5, with D perhaps matching TRBD1 (5 bases). This CDR3 contains 15 residues. The V and J ends lost 2 bases and 4 bases respectively, with 12 bases between them. Germline CDR1 and CDR2: SGHVS and FQNEAQ. The CDR3, as DNA: TGTGCCAGCAGCTTAAGAGACAGTCCAAATCAGCCCCAGCATTTT. Protein sequence: CASSLRDSPNQPQHF.

The rearrangement joins TRBV9 to TRBJ2-1, with D possibly matching TRBD2 (5 bases). V was shortened by 0 bases and J by 3 bases, with 13 bases between the two germline ends. CDR3 length: 16 amino acids. The germline CDR1 and CDR2 sequences are SGDLS and YYNGEE. CDR3 loop: CASSVDLGNHYNEQFF. CDR3 sequence (DNA): TGTGCCAGCAGCGTAGACCTCGGGAACCACTACAATGAGCAGTTCTTC.

The chain links TRBV19 to TRBJ2-5; a weak D match, TRBD1 (6 bases). V lost 7 bases to trimming and J lost 4 bases, with 16 bases between them. CDR1 and CDR2 from the germline V gene are LNHDA and SQIVND (reference sequence). This CDR3 is 14 amino acids long. The CDR3 protein is CASTLQGWGETQYF. CDR3 DNA: TGTGCCAGTACCCTACAGGGTTGGGGAGAGACCCAGTACTTC.

Written as DNA, the CDR3 is TGTGCCAGTAGAGGGACAGGGAGCTATGGCTACACCTTC. Amino acid sequence: CASRGTGSYGYTF. J is TRBJ1-2 and V is TRBV19; the match to TRBD1 covers 9 bases. This CDR3 spans 13 amino acids. Trimming at V came to 6 bases and at J to 4 bases, leaving 3 bases not matched to a gene. In germline, CDR1 is LNHDA, CDR2 SQIVND (reference sequence).

J is TRBJ2-2 and V is TRBV7-3; 9 positions agree with TRBD2. The CDR3 runs to 15 residues. Germline V gives CDR1 SGHTA, CDR2 FQGTGA. V gave up 5 bases and J gave up 4 bases; unmatched junction bases: 5. This CDR3 reads CASSPASGVTGELFF. Written as DNA, the CDR3 is TGTGCCAGCAGCCCCGCTAGCGGGGTCACCGGGGAGCTGTTTTTT.

A single count supports this clone. The V call is TRBV6-5, the J call TRBJ2-4, with TRBD2 matching over 12 bases. The CDR3 contains 13 residues. V trimming: 6 bases; J trimming: 6 bases; junction bases outside the gene matches: 0. Germline-derived CDR1 and CDR2 are MNHEY and SVGAGI. In nucleotides, the CDR3 is TGTGCCAGCAGGACTAGCGGGGGAAACATTCAGTACTTC. As protein: CASRTSGGNIQYF.

V is TRBV6-1 and J is TRBJ2-7, with 7 bases that match TRBD1. CDR1 MNHNS and CDR2 SASEGT come from the germline V gene. J gave up 5 bases and V 2 bases, and 6 bases lay outside the gene matches. This CDR3 has 14 amino acids. The CDR3 coding sequence is TGTGCCAGCAGTGAAACAGGGGAGTGGAACGAGCAGTACTTC. Its protein product is CASSETGEWNEQYF.